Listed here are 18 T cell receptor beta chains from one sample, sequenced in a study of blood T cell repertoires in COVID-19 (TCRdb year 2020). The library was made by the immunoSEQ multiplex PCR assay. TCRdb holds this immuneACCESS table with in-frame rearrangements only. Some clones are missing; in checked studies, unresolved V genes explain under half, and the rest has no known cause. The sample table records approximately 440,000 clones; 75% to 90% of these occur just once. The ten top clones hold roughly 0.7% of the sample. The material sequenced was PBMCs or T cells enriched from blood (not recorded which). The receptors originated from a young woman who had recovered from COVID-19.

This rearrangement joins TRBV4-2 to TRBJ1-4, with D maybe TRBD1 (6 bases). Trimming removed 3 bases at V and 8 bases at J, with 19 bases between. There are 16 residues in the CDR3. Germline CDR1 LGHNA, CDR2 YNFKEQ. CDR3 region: CASSHPPGADGEKLFF. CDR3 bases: TGTGCCAGCAGCCATCCCCCAGGGGCGGATGGAGAAAAACTGTTTTTT.

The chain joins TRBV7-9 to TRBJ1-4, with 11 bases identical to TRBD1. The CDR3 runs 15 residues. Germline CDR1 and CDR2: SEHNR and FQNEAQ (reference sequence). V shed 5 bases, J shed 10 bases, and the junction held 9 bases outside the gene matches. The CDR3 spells CASSRTGGEHGKLFF. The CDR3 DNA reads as TGTGCCAGCAGCCGGACAGGGGGCGAGCATGGAAAACTGTTTTTT. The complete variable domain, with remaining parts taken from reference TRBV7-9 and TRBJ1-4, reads DTGVSQNPRHKITKRGQNVTFRCDPISEHNRLYWYRQTLGQGPEFLTYFQNEAQLEKSRLLSDRFSAERPKGSFSTLEIQRTEQGDSAMYLCASSRTGGEHGKLFFGSGTQLSVL.

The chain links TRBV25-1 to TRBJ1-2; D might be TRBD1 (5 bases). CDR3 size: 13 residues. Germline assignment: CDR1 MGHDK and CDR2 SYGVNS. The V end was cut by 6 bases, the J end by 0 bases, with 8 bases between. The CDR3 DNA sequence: TGTGCCAGCAGACAGACAGCTAACTATGGCTACACCTTC. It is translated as CASRQTANYGYTF.

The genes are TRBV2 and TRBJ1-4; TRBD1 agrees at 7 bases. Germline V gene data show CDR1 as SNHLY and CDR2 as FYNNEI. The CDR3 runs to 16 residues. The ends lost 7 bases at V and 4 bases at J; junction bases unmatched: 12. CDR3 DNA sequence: TGTGCCAGCAACCGTAACCCGGGACAGCTTAATGAAAAACTGTTTTTT. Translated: CASNRNPGQLNEKLFF.

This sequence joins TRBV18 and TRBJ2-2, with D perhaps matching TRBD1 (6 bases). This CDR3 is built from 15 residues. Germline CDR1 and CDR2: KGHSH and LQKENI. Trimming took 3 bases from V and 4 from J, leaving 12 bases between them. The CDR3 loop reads CASSPTDRPTGELFF. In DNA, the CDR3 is TGTGCCAGCTCACCTACGGACAGACCCACCGGGGAGCTGTTTTTT.

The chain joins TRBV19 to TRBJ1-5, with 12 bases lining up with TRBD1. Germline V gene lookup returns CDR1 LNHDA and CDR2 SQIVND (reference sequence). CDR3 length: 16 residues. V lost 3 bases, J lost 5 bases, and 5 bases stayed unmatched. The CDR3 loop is CASSMRDRGQDQPQHF. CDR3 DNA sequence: TGTGCCAGTAGTATGAGGGACAGGGGGCAGGATCAGCCCCAGCATTTT.

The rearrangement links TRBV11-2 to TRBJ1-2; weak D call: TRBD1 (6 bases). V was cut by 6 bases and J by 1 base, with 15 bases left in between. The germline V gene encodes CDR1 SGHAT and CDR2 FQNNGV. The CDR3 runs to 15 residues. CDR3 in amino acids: CASSSLRGGNYGYTF. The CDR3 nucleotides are TGTGCCAGCAGTTCCCTCAGGGGCGGTAACTATGGCTACACCTTC.

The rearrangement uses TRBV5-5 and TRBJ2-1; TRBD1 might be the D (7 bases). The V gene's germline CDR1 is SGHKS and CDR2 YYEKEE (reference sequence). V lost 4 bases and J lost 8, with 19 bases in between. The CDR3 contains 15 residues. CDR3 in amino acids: CASSIPGGSFDEQFF. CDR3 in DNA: TGTGCCAGCAGCATCCCAGGGGGGTCCTTCGATGAGCAGTTCTTC.

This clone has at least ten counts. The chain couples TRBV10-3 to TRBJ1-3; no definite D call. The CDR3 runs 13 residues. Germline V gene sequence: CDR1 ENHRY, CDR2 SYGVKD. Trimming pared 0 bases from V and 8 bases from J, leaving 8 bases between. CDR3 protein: CAISESPRDTIYF. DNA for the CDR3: TGTGCCATCAGTGAGTCGCCCCGGGACACCATATATTTT.

In DNA, the CDR3 is TGCGCCAGCAGCTTGGACCCACAGGGGGCAGGCGGGACCCAGTACTTC. Protein: CASSLDPQGAGGTQYF. The chain carries TRBV5-1 and TRBJ2-5, with 9 bases that match TRBD1. The CDR3 totals 16 residues. V trimming: 0 bases; J trimming: 7 bases; junction bases outside the gene matches: 10. CDR1 SGHRS and CDR2 YFSETQ come from the germline V gene.

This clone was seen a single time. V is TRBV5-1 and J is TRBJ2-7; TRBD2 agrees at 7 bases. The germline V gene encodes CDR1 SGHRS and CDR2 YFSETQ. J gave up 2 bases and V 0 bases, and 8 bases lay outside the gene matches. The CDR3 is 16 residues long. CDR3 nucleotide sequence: TGCGCCAGCAGCTTGGCCCAGGTAGGGAGGGCCTACGAGCAGTACTTC. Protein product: CASSLAQVGRAYEQYF.

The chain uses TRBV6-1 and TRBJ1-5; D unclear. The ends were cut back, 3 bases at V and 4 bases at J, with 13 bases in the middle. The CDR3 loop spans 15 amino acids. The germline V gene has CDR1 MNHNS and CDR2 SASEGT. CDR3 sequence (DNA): TGTGCCAGCAGTGATATCCCGGGTTCTAATCAGCCCCAGCATTTT. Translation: CASSDIPGSNQPQHF.

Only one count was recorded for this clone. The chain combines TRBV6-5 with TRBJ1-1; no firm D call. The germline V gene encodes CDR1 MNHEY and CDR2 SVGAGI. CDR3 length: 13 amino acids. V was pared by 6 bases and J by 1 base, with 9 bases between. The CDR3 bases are TGTGCCAGCAGAAGGTGGGCGAACACTGAAGCTTTCTTT. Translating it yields CASRRWANTEAFF.

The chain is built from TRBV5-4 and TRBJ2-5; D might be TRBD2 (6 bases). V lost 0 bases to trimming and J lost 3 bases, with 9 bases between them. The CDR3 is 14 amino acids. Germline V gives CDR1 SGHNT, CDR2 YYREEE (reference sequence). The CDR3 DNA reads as TGTGCCAGCAGCTTGGCCGGCGGGGAAGAGACCCAGTACTTC. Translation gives CASSLAGGEETQYF.

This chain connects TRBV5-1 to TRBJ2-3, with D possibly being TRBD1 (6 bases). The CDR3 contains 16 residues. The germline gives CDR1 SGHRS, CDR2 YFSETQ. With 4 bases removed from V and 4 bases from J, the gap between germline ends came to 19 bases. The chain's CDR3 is CASSLRQAVGPDTQYF. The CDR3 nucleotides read TGCGCCAGCAGCCTCAGACAGGCTGTCGGCCCAGATACGCAGTATTTT.

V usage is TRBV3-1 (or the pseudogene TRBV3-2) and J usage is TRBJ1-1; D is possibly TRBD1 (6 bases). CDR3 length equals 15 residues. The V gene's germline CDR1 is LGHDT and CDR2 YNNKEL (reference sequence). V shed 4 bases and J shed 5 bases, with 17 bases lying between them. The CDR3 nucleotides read TGTGCCAGCAGCCTCGGGGGGGCTTTGGGAACTGAAGCTTTCTTT. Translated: CASSLGGALGTEAFF.

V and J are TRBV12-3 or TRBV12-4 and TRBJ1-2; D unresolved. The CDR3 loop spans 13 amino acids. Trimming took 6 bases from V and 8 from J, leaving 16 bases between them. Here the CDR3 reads CASSTDYGSGYTF. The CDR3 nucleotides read TGTGCCAGCAGCACCGACTACGGTAGCGGCTACACCTTC.

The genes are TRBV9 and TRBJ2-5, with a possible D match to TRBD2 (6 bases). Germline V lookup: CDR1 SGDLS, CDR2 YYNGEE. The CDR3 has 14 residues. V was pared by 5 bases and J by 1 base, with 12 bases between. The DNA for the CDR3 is TGTGCCAGCAGTCCAGGAGGGAGCCAAGAGACCCAGTACTTC. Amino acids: CASSPGGSQETQYF.